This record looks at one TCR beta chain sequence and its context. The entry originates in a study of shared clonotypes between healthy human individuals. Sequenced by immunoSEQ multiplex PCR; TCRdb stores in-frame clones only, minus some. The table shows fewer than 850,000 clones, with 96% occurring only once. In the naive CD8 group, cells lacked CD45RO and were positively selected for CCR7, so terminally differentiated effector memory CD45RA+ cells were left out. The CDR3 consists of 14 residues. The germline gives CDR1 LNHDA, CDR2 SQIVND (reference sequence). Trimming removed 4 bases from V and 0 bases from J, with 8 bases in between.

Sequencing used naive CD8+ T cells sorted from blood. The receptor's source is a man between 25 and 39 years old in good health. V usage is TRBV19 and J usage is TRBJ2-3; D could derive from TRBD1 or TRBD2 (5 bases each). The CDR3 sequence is CASSTRDSTDTQYF. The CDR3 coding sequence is TGTGCCAGTAGTACCCGGGACAGCACAGATACGCAGTATTTT. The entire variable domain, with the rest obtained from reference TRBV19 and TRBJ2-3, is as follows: DGGITQSPKYLFRKEGQNVTLSCEQNLNHDAMYWYRQDPGQGLRLIYYSQIVNDFQKGDIAEGYSVSREKKESFPLTVTSAQKNPTAFYLCASSTRDSTDTQYFGPGTRLTVL.